The 21 T cell receptor beta chains below come from one sample, sequenced in a study of blood T cell repertoires in COVID-19. Profiled with immunoSEQ multiplex PCR; TCRdb holds only in-frame clones, not every one. The table records some 500,000 clones, 85% to 90% of them present only once. The source material was peripheral blood. These receptors were obtained from a woman between 50 and 59 years old with COVID-19, enrolled during active disease.

This clone was counted a single time. The V gene is TRBV10-3, the J gene TRBJ2-7; 9 nucleotides align to TRBD1. The CDR3 extends over 15 amino acids. Germline V gene data show CDR1 as ENHRY and CDR2 as SYGVKD. The V segment lost 10 bases and the J segment 3 bases; nucleotides outside the gene matches: 13. CDR3 sequence (DNA): TGTGCCACCTGGGACAGGGATAGGAGTCTCTACGAGCAGTACTTC. Its protein product is CATWDRDRSLYEQYF.

The chain carries TRBV6-2 or TRBV6-3 and TRBJ1-1, with D tentatively TRBD1 (5 bases). The CDR3 has 14 residues. The V end was cut by 4 bases, the J end by 6 bases, with 15 bases between. Germline CDR1 and CDR2: MNHEY and SVGEGT. CDR3: CASSSRMGGAEAFF. The CDR3 DNA reads TGTGCCAGCAGTTCTCGTATGGGGGGGGCTGAAGCTTTCTTT.

The CDR3 DNA reads as TGCGCCAGCAGCCCGGTTAGCGGAGTAGCCAAAAACATTCAGTACTTC. Its protein product is CASSPVSGVAKNIQYF. The chain is built from TRBV5-1 and TRBJ2-4; D may be TRBD2 (6 bases). Germline lookup yields CDR1 SGHRS and CDR2 YFSETQ. V lost 4 bases to trimming and J lost 0 bases, with 14 bases between them. This CDR3 is 16 amino acids long. Complete variable domain (other parts from reference TRBV5-1 and TRBJ2-4): KAGVTQTPRYLIKTRGQQVTLSCSPISGHRSVSWYQQTPGQGLQFLFEYFSETQRNKGNFPGRFSGRQFSNSRSEMNVSTLELGDSALYLCASSPVSGVAKNIQYFGAGTRLSVL.

J is TRBJ2-1 and V is TRBV5-1, with 10 bases matching TRBD1. CDR3 length equals 15 residues. CDR1 and CDR2 from the germline V gene are SGHRS and YFSETQ. The ends lost 4 bases at V and 8 bases at J; junction bases unmatched: 9. The CDR3 spells CASSPAGTGEHEQFF. The CDR3 nucleotides read TGCGCCAGCAGCCCGGCCGGGACAGGGGAACATGAGCAGTTCTTC. The full variable domain, its missing parts supplied by reference TRBV5-1 and TRBJ2-1, is KAGVTQTPRYLIKTRGQQVTLSCSPISGHRSVSWYQQTPGQGLQFLFEYFSETQRNKGNFPGRFSGRQFSNSRSEMNVSTLELGDSALYLCASSPAGTGEHEQFFGPGTRLTVL.

The chain links TRBV27 to TRBJ1-2; D is uncertain. With 6 bases removed from V and 3 bases from J, the gap between germline ends came to 11 bases. Germline CDR1 reads MNHEY; CDR2 reads SMNVEV (reference sequence). The CDR3 spans 13 residues. The CDR3 region is CASRPRDHYGYTF. The CDR3 nucleotides read TGTGCCAGCAGACCTCGGGATCACTATGGCTACACCTTC.

This rearrangement joins TRBV6-6 to TRBJ2-5; 7 nucleotides align to TRBD1. This CDR3 spans 16 amino acids. The germline CDR1 and CDR2 sequences are MNHNY and SVGAGI (reference sequence). V lost 4 bases and J lost 4; bases outside the gene matches: 12. CDR3 amino acids: CASSSHRQGSRETQYF. CDR3 in DNA: TGTGCCAGCAGTTCCCATAGACAGGGTAGCAGAGAGACCCAGTACTTC.

This chain joins TRBV7-2 and TRBJ1-5; D is undetermined. The CDR3 extends over 15 amino acids. Trimming removed 5 bases from V and 0 bases from J, with 11 bases in between. Germline V lookup: CDR1 SGHTA, CDR2 FQGNSA. CDR3 protein: CASSPQTLSNQPQHF. CDR3 DNA: TGTGCCAGCAGCCCACAGACACTTAGCAATCAGCCCCAGCATTTT.

V gene TRBV5-1 combines with J gene TRBJ1-4; D might be TRBD1 (6 bases). Germline lookup yields CDR1 SGHRS and CDR2 YFSETQ. This CDR3 is 15 amino acids long. Between the trimmed V and J ends, which lost 2 bases and 7 bases, there was a span of 15 bases. For the CDR3, the DNA is TGCGCCAGCAGCTTAACGGGGGGCGAGGGTGAAAAACTGTTTTTT. Translation gives CASSLTGGEGEKLFF.

This clone was counted a single time. The J gene is TRBJ1-1, the V gene TRBV10-2; 9 bases map to TRBD1. The CDR3 extends over 13 amino acids. The V and J ends lost 5 bases and 7 bases, in that order; junction bases with no gene match: 5. Germline V gene sequence: CDR1 WSHSY, CDR2 SAAADI. The CDR3 nucleotides are TGCGCCAGCAGTAGGACAGGGGAGGTTGAAGCTTTCTTT. Its translation is CASSRTGEVEAFF.

This chain joins TRBV9 and TRBJ1-2; D gene ambiguous. The germline V gene encodes CDR1 SGDLS and CDR2 YYNGEE. There are 13 residues in the CDR3. Trimming cost V 3 bases and J 6 bases, with 12 bases left between them. As DNA, the CDR3 is TGTGCCAGCAGCGCTACGCATTTGGATGGCTACACCTTC. Amino acid sequence: CASSATHLDGYTF.

The V call is TRBV4-1, the J call TRBJ2-3, with 9 bases aligning to TRBD2. There are 20 residues in the CDR3. Germline-derived CDR1 and CDR2 are MGHRA and YSYEKL. The junction had 18 bases not matched to a gene; V was cut back by 1 base and J by 4 bases. The CDR3 nucleotides are TGCGCCAGCAGCCAAGTGATAGGGAGCGGGGGGAGGCTCAATTCAGATACGCAGTATTTT. Its protein product is CASSQVIGSGGRLNSDTQYF.

The gene calls are TRBV5-5 and TRBJ1-2; D ambiguous. Trimming shortened V by 0 bases and J by 0 bases, and 6 bases separated the two germline ends. Germline V gives CDR1 SGHKS, CDR2 YYEKEE (reference sequence). The CDR3 loop spans 14 amino acids. The CDR3 sequence: CASSLDSPNYGYTF. CDR3 nucleotides: TGTGCCAGCAGCTTGGACAGTCCTAACTATGGCTACACCTTC. The full variable domain, rest sourced from reference TRBV5-5 and TRBJ1-2, is DAGVTQSPTHLIKTRGQQVTLRCSPISGHKSVSWYQQVLGQGPQFIFQYYEKEERGRGNFPDRFSARQFPNYSSELNVNALLLGDSALYLCASSLDSPNYGYTFGSGTRLTVV.

This clone showed up just once. The chain carries TRBV2 and TRBJ1-5; no clear D gene. This CDR3 has 16 residues. The germline V gene has CDR1 SNHLY and CDR2 FYNNEI. The germline V and J ends were trimmed by 1 base and 6 bases, with 16 bases remaining between them. The CDR3 DNA is TGTGCCAGCAGTGAAGGACATCCCCGAGAAGTTCAGCCCCAGCATTTT. Translation: CASSEGHPREVQPQHF.

V and J are TRBV2 and TRBJ1-1; 8 bases agree with TRBD1. The CDR3 length is 16 residues. Per the germline V gene, CDR1 is SNHLY and CDR2 is FYNNEI. V gave up 4 bases and J gave up 10 bases; unmatched junction bases: 17. The CDR3 loop reads CASSAGTGANLGGAFF. The CDR3 DNA sequence: TGTGCCAGCAGTGCCGGGACAGGCGCCAATCTAGGGGGAGCTTTCTTT.

The chain has TRBV6-6 and TRBJ1-2; 8 positions match TRBD1. Per germline, CDR1 MNHNY and CDR2 SVGAGI (reference sequence). This CDR3 is 14 amino acids long. The J segment lost 8 bases and the V segment lost 6 bases, leaving 11 bases of the junction unmatched. The CDR3 coding sequence is TGTGCCAGCAGCCTTGGACAGGGACGAGGGGGCTACACCTTC. It encodes CASSLGQGRGGYTF.

A word on this clone: Other DNA sequences of this sample code for an identical CDR3. The genes are TRBV13 and TRBJ2-4; D possibly corresponds to TRBD2 (6 bases). The length of the CDR3 is 15 residues. With 0 bases removed from V and 0 bases from J, the gap between germline ends came to 6 bases. In germline, CDR1 is PRHDT, CDR2 FYEKMQ (reference sequence). In DNA form, the CDR3 reads TGTGCCAGCAGCTTAGGGGGACTAGCCAAAAACATTCAGTACTTC. This gives the protein CASSLGGLAKNIQYF.

The chain carries TRBV30 and TRBJ2-2; a weak D match, TRBD1 (5 bases). The CDR3 has 16 amino acids. In germline, CDR1 is GTSNPN, CDR2 SVGIG (reference sequence). The V and J ends lost 6 bases and 2 bases respectively, with 19 bases between them. The CDR3 DNA follows: TGTGCCTGCCATGATTGGTCACAGGCCAACACCGGGGAGCTGTTTTTT. Its protein is CACHDWSQANTGELFF. The entire variable domain, with the rest obtained from reference TRBV30 and TRBJ2-2, is as follows: SQTIHQWPATLVQPVGSPLSLECTVEGTSNPNLYWYRQAAGRGLQLLFYSVGIGQISSEVPQNLSASRPQDRQFILSSKKLLLSDSGFYLCACHDWSQANTGELFFGEGSRLTVL.

V gene TRBV28 combines with J gene TRBJ1-2; no firm D call. The length of the CDR3 is 18 residues. Between the trimmed V and J ends, which lost 5 bases and 4 bases, there was a span of 26 bases. The V gene's germline CDR1 is MDHEN and CDR2 SYDVKM. The CDR3: CASSPHHNLGVGFYGYTF. The CDR3 DNA sequence: TGTGCCAGCAGTCCCCACCATAACCTCGGGGTCGGTTTCTATGGCTACACCTTC.

The chain employs TRBV7-2 and TRBJ2-5; 12 bases map to TRBD2. This CDR3 has 17 amino acids. Germline V lookup: CDR1 SGHTA, CDR2 FQGNSA. Trimming at V came to 1 base and at J to 3 bases, leaving 6 bases not matched to a gene. The CDR3 reads CASSLGELAGGEETQYF. CDR3 DNA sequence: TGTGCCAGCAGCTTAGGAGAACTAGCGGGGGGCGAAGAGACCCAGTACTTC.

V is TRBV7-3 and J is TRBJ1-5; D not resolved. V was clipped by 2 bases and J by 3 bases, with 14 bases between them. The V gene's germline CDR1 is SGHTA and CDR2 FQGTGA. The CDR3 extends over 16 amino acids. CDR3 coding DNA: TGTGCCAGCAGCTTACGTAAAGAAGCATACAATCAGCCCCAGCATTTT. Translation: CASSLRKEAYNQPQHF.

As for this clone: Other DNA variants within this sample encode the same CDR3. V gene TRBV12-3 or TRBV12-4 combines with J gene TRBJ1-1, with D possibly matching TRBD1 (5 bases). V lost 3 bases, J lost 1 base, and 6 bases lay in between. This CDR3 has 13 residues. DNA for the CDR3: TGTGCCAGCAGTTTGGGGCAGAACACTGAAGCTTTCTTT. Protein product: CASSLGQNTEAFF.